This TCR beta chain was obtained from a study of T-cell reconstitution after alpha-beta-depleted transplantation in children. The CDR3 consists of 14 residues. CDR1 is SGHDT, CDR2 YYEEEE, per germline. The germline V and J ends were trimmed by 1 base and 0 bases, with 6 bases remaining between them. This clonotype was counted ten times or more. The target antigen is unknown. The authors prepared the TCRbeta library with unique molecular identifiers. From the PCR reads, TCRdb called clonotypes with MiXCR, one entry per CDR3 protein. This table holds hundreds of thousands of distinct CDR3 sequences, about 23% found once. General study results and limits: Where alpha-beta T cells came from about two months after transplant was reportedly several hundred expanded graft clones. From surviving recipient T cells and thymic progenitors came the high day-60 TCRbeta diversity observed in some patients. One year after transplant, T-cell counts and diversity came mostly from newly produced T cells.

This TCR was recovered from a girl aged 2-10 years with Fanconi anemia, due to receive a stem cell transplant. The specimen was PBMCs, collected before TCRalphabeta/CD19-depleted stem cell transplant. This chain links TRBV5-6 with TRBJ2-3; no firm D call. For the CDR3, the DNA is TGTGCCAGCAGCTTGTTACAGAGCACAGATACGCAGTATTTT. This translates into CASSLLQSTDTQYF.